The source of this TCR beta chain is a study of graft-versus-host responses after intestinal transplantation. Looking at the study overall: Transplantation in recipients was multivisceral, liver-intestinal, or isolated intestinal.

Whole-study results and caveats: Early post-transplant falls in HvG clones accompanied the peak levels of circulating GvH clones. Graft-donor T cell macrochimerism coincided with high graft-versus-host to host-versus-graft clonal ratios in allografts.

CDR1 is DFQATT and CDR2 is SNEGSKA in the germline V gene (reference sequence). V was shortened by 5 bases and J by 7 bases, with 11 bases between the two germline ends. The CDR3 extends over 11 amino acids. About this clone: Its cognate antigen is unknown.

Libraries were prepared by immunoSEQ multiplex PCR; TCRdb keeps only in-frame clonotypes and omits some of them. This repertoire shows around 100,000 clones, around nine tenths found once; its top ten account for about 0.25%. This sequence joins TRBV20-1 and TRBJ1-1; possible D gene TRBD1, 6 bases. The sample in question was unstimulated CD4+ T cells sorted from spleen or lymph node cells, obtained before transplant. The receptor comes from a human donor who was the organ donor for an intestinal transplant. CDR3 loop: CSASGHLEAFF. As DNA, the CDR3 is TGCAGTGCTTCGGGACACCTTGAAGCTTTCTTT.